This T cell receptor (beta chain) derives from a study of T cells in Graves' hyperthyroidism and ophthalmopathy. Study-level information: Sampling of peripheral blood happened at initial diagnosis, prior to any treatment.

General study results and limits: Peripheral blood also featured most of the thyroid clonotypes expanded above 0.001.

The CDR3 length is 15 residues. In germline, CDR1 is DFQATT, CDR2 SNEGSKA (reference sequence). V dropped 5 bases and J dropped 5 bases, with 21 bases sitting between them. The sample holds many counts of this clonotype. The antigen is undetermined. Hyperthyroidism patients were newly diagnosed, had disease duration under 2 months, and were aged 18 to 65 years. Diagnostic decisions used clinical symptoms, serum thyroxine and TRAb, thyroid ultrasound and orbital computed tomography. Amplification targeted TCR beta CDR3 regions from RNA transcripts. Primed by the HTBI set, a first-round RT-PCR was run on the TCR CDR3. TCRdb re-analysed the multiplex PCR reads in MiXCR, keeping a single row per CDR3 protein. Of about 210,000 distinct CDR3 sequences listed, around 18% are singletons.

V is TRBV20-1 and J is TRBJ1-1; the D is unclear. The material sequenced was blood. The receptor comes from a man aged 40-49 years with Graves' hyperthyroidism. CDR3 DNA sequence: TGCAGTGCTTTTTCTGAAGGACCTTATGGGACTGAAGCTTTCTTT. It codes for CSAFSEGPYGTEAFF.